The rows below give T cell receptor beta chains drawn from one sample of a study of cytomegalovirus exposure and HLA in healthy donors. Generated by immunoSEQ multiplex PCR, the TCRdb table keeps only in-frame clones and is missing some. Among 95,000 or so clones, roughly 79% were seen once, and the ten largest hold 4.2%. Source material: PBMCs. The receptors here all came from a woman in her 70s in good health and CMV-seropositive. Each CDR3 is given with its conserved first and last residue. D genes are given only for firm matches. Clone size is stated in some rows and not others, as once, few, many or a class when expanded.

D gene	V gene	J gene	clone size	CDR3 DNA	CDR3 protein
-	TRBV2	TRBJ2-5	-	TGTGCCAGCAATCCGGCGGCGCCGGGGGAGACCCAGTACTTC	CASNPAAPGETQYF
-	TRBV11-2	TRBJ2-5	-	TGTGCCAGCAGCGGCGGCAGGGGCGAGACCCAGTACTTC	CASSGGRGETQYF
-	TRBV18	TRBJ1-5	-	TGTGCCAGCTCACCAGACAGGAATCAGCCCCAGCATTTT	CASSPDRNQPQHF
TRBD2	TRBV5-1	TRBJ2-7	-	TGCGCCAGCAGCTTGGAGGCTAGCGGGGTCTCCTACGAGCAGTACTTC	CASSLEASGVSYEQYF
-	TRBV5-6	TRBJ2-7	-	TGTGCCAGCAGCCAAAGTGGGCCCGAGCAGTACTTC	CASSQSGPEQYF
-	TRBV5-6	TRBJ2-5	-	TGTGCCAGCAGCTCGGCCAGGGAGGTCTGGGAGACCCAGTACTTC	CASSSAREVWETQYF
TRBD2	TRBV14	TRBJ2-5	-	TGTGCCAGCAGCCAAGAGTCGACTAGCGGGAGGGGACCCCTCGGAGAGACCCAGTACTTC	CASSQESTSGRGPLGETQYF
-	TRBV5-4	TRBJ1-6	-	TGTGCCAGCAGCTCGGTGCAGGCAGGAGGGGCTTATAATTCACCCCTCCACTTT	CASSSVQAGGAYNSPLHF
-	TRBV5-1	TRBJ2-7	-	TGCGCCAGCAGCTGGGGGCAGACCAACGCCTACGAGCAGTACTTC	CASSWGQTNAYEQYF
TRBD2	TRBV18	TRBJ2-5	-	TGTGCCAGCTCACCCTGGACTAGCGGGAGTAGGGGAGAGACCCAGTACTTC	CASSPWTSGSRGETQYF
-	TRBV28	TRBJ1-1	-	TGTGCCAGCAGCATCCCGGGACTTAGGAACACTGAAGCTTTCTTT	CASSIPGLRNTEAFF
-	TRBV12-5	TRBJ2-3	-	TGTGCTAGTGGTCTCACAGATACGCAGTATTTT	CASGLTDTQYF
-	TRBV2	TRBJ2-1	-	TGTGCCAGCAGTGAACTACGCTCCTACAATGAGCAGTTCTTC	CASSELRSYNEQFF
-	TRBV7-2	TRBJ2-1	-	TGTGCCAGCAGCTTGGCCCCCAATGAGCAGTTCTTC	CASSLAPNEQFF
TRBD2	TRBV6-6	TRBJ2-5	-	TGTGCCAGCAGTGGTCGGACTAGCGGGTTCCAAGAGACCCAGTACTTC	CASSGRTSGFQETQYF
-	TRBV4-1	TRBJ2-1	few	TGCGCCAGCAGCCACGGCTCCTACAATGAGCAGTTCTTC	CASSHGSYNEQFF
-	TRBV19	TRBJ2-7	few	TGTGCCAGTAGTGCCCCAGGGTTCTACGAGCAGTACTTC	CASSAPGFYEQYF
-	TRBV5-8	TRBJ2-7	-	TGTGCCAGCGGCGGGACTTACGAGCAGTACTTC	CASGGTYEQYF
-	TRBV28	TRBJ2-3	-	TGTGCCAGCAGTTCCTACACAGATACGCAGTATTTT	CASSSYTDTQYF
TRBD2	TRBV19	TRBJ2-2	once	TGTGCCAGTAGTCCGGGACTAGCGGGGACCGGGGAGCTGTTTTTT	CASSPGLAGTGELFF
-	TRBV27	TRBJ1-1	-	TGTGCCAGCCAACAGGGTTACTTGAACACTGAAGCTTTCTTT	CASQQGYLNTEAFF
TRBD2	TRBV19	TRBJ2-2	-	TGTGCCAGTAGTATCCTCGGACTAGCGGCGAACACCGGGGAGCTGTTTTTT	CASSILGLAANTGELFF
TRBD2	TRBV4-1	TRBJ2-5	-	TGCGCCAGCAGCCCCTCCCCGGTCGGGAGGGCCGGAGAGACCCAGTACTTC	CASSPSPVGRAGETQYF
TRBD1	TRBV30	TRBJ1-5	-	TGTGCCTGGAGCCTACAGGGGAATCAGCCCCAGCATTTT	CAWSLQGNQPQHF
-	TRBV19	TRBJ2-1	-	TGTGCCAGTAGTATCGTCGGGACACAGATCTACAATGAGCAGTTCTTC	CASSIVGTQIYNEQFF
TRBD1	TRBV19	TRBJ2-1	-	TGTGCCAGTAGTATGGTTTCGGACAGGGGTTCCAATGAGCAGTTCTTC	CASSMVSDRGSNEQFF
-	TRBV5-6	TRBJ2-1	-	TGTGCCAGCAGCTTGGTGCACCCCGGGGGTGAGCAGTTCTTC	CASSLVHPGGEQFF
-	TRBV7-3	TRBJ2-2	-	TGTGCCAGCAGCTTCGGGGAAAACACCGGGGAGCTGTTTTTT	CASSFGENTGELFF
TRBD1	TRBV13	TRBJ2-7	-	TGTGCCAGCAGCCCCCCCCGACAGGGCCACGAGCAGTACTTC	CASSPPRQGHEQYF
TRBD1	TRBV18	TRBJ2-5	once	TGTGCCAGCTCACTTGGACAGGGGGAGGAGACCCAGTACTTC	CASSLGQGEETQYF
-	TRBV15	TRBJ1-5	-	TGTGCCACCAGCATAGTTTCAGGGAGCAATCAGCCCCAGCATTTT	CATSIVSGSNQPQHF
-	TRBV10-2	TRBJ2-3	few	TGCGCCAGCGGTAGTGAAGATACGCAGTATTTT	CASGSEDTQYF
TRBD2	TRBV4-2	TRBJ2-2	-	TGTGCCAGCAGCCAAGTGGGGGGGTCCGGGGAGCTGTTTTTT	CASSQVGGSGELFF
TRBD1	TRBV9	TRBJ1-3	-	TGTGCCAGCAGCACCCGACAGGGAATCTCTGGAAACACCATATATTTT	CASSTRQGISGNTIYF
TRBD1	TRBV5-6	TRBJ2-1	-	TGTGCCAGCCAAGGGGGCGTGATGTACAATGAGCAGTTCTTC	CASQGGVMYNEQFF
-	TRBV28	TRBJ2-5	-	TGTGCCAGCAGCAGCGGCCATAGGGAGACCCAGTACTTC	CASSSGHRETQYF
TRBD1	TRBV15	TRBJ2-7	-	TGTGCCACCAGCAGACGCTGGGACAGGGGGAGCGAGCAGTACTTC	CATSRRWDRGSEQYF
TRBD2	TRBV5-1	TRBJ2-7	-	TGCGCCAGCAGCCCTAGCCCGCGGGAGTCTCGAGACTTC	CASSPSPRESRDF
-	TRBV11-2	TRBJ1-3	-	TGTGCCAGCAGCTTAACAGCAGTCCCCTCTGGAAACACCATATATTTT	CASSLTAVPSGNTIYF
-	TRBV2	TRBJ2-1	-	TGTGCCAGCCGGGAACGGATCCTCCCCTACAATGAGCAGTTCTTC	CASRERILPYNEQFF
-	TRBV2	TRBJ2-5	few	TGTGCCAGCAAGGGGCAAGAGACCCAGTACTTC	CASKGQETQYF
-	TRBV28	TRBJ1-5	-	TGTGCCAGCAGTTTGAGCAGGGTAGGGGAGCCCCAGCATTTT	CASSLSRVGEPQHF
TRBD2	TRBV10-1	TRBJ2-1	-	TGCGCCAGCAGTGATAAGCGACTAGCGGGTTACAATGAGCAGTTCTTC	CASSDKRLAGYNEQFF
TRBD1	TRBV28	TRBJ2-7	-	TGTGCCAGCAGCCTCAGGGGGTATACCTACGAGCAGTACTTC	CASSLRGYTYEQYF
TRBD2	TRBV9	TRBJ2-1	-	TGTGCCAGCAGCGCGCCTAGCGGAGACAATGAGCAGTTCTTC	CASSAPSGDNEQFF
-	TRBV7-3	TRBJ2-2	-	TGTGCCAGCAGCTTAACATCGGGTTCCACCGGGGAGCTGTTTTTT	CASSLTSGSTGELFF
-	TRBV2	TRBJ2-3	-	TGTGCCAGCAGTGAACGGGGCACAGATACGCAGTATTTT	CASSERGTDTQYF
TRBD1	TRBV6-1	TRBJ2-4	-	TGTGCCAGCAGTGCCCGATGGACAGGGGGCGCGAGTAGTGCCAAAAACATTCAGTACTTC	CASSARWTGGASSAKNIQYF
TRBD1	TRBV5-8	TRBJ1-4	-	TGTGCCAGCAGCCTAACGGGACAGGGGCCCGGAGGGGGTGAAAAACTGTTTTTT	CASSLTGQGPGGGEKLFF
-	TRBV11-3	TRBJ2-5	-	TGTGCCAGCAGCTTAAGGGGGGGTGAGACCCAGTACTTC	CASSLRGGETQYF
TRBD2	TRBV29-1	TRBJ2-7	-	TGCAGCGCGCAGACTAGCGGCCGGAGCTCCTACGAGCAGTACTTC	CSAQTSGRSSYEQYF
TRBD1	TRBV2	TRBJ1-2	-	TGTGCCAGCAGTGATATGGGGACAGGGCCCCTAGGCTACACCTTC	CASSDMGTGPLGYTF
-	TRBV7-2	TRBJ2-7	-	TGTGCCAGCAGCTTTAAGAGCGCCAGCATAATCTACGAGCAGTACTTC	CASSFKSASIIYEQYF
-	TRBV14	TRBJ2-3	-	TGTGCCAGCAGCCAAGCGGGTGCAGATACGCAGTATTTT	CASSQAGADTQYF
TRBD2	TRBV7-3	TRBJ2-1	-	TGTGCCAGCAGCTTCACTAGCGGTTACAATGAGCAGTTCTTC	CASSFTSGYNEQFF
-	TRBV28	TRBJ1-2	-	TGTGCCAGCAGTTATCAGGCCCTCCGAGGCTACACCTTC	CASSYQALRGYTF
-	TRBV9	TRBJ2-2	-	TGTGCCAGCACGGGTTGGGACACCGGGGAGCTGTTTTTT	CASTGWDTGELFF
-	TRBV9	TRBJ2-3	-	TGTGCCAGCAGCGCCACTCCAATTGATACGCAGTATTTT	CASSATPIDTQYF
TRBD1	TRBV27	TRBJ2-7	few	TGTGCCAGCAGCGGACAGGGGATTGGGGAGCAGTACTTC	CASSGQGIGEQYF
-	TRBV5-1	TRBJ2-6	few	TGCGCCAGCAGCTTGGATCCGCCAGGGGTCTGGTCTGGGGCCAACGTCCTGACTTTC	CASSLDPPGVWSGANVLTF